The present T cell receptor beta chain was sequenced within a study of T cells in Graves' hyperthyroidism and ophthalmopathy. TCR beta CDR3 sequences were amplified from RNA transcripts. During a first-round RT-PCR of the TCR CDR3, the HTBI primer set was used. MiXCR, applied by TCRdb to the multiplex PCR reads, yields one record per CDR3 protein. Here the sample spans almost 600,000 distinct CDR3 sequences, more than 11% being singletons. The CDR3 runs to 14 residues. V was pared by 0 bases and J by 7 bases, with 3 bases of the junction left unmatched. Per germline, CDR1 SGDLS and CDR2 YYNGEE. Study-level points and caveats: Most clonotypes expanded in the thyroid (above 0.001) were also present in blood. The authors' 13 V-J model separated ophthalmopathy from stable hyperthyroidism.

Uncontrolled infection, other autoimmune disease, pregnancy or lactation led to exclusion. First hyperthyroidism diagnosis is when the blood sample was obtained, before any ophthalmopathy symptoms. Ten or more counts support this clonotype. Its specificity is unknown. This clonotype was obtained from a woman younger than 45 with Graves' hyperthyroidism that later progressed to Graves' ophthalmopathy. The chain employs TRBV9 and TRBJ1-1, with 10 bases fitting TRBD1. Sequenced material: blood. DNA of the CDR3: TGTGCCAGCAGCGTAGAGGGACAGGGGATTGAAGCTTTCTTT. It specifies CASSVEGQGIEAFF.